Sequencing of this T cell receptor (beta chain) was carried out in a study of PD-1 blockade in classical Hodgkin lymphoma. General study findings and limits: CD8+ TCR diversity did not rise significantly by C4D1, unlike CD4+.

Time point reported: cycle 4 day 1 (C4D1), after about 6 weeks of nivolumab. Following autologous stem cell transplantation, relapse occurred in every patient, and exposure to brentuximab vedotin varied. The repertoire was sequenced with immunoSEQ multiplex PCR; TCRdb's copy has only in-frame clones and lacks some. Of some 53,000 clones in the sample, 86% are singletons; the top ten hold roughly 7%. A word on this clone: The antigen is undetermined.

Trimming removed 0 bases at V and 0 bases at J, with 12 bases between. CDR1 and CDR2 (germline): KGHSH, LQKENI. CDR3 length: 18 residues. The TCR was taken from a human donor with classical Hodgkin lymphoma. V usage is TRBV18 and J usage is TRBJ2-6; D not resolved. The sequencing used peripheral blood mononuclear cells (PBMCs), collected before the fourth cycle of nivolumab. CDR3 in amino acids: CASSPPNRLFSGANVLTF. CDR3 nucleotides: TGTGCCAGCTCACCACCGAACAGACTTTTCTCTGGGGCCAACGTCCTGACTTTC.